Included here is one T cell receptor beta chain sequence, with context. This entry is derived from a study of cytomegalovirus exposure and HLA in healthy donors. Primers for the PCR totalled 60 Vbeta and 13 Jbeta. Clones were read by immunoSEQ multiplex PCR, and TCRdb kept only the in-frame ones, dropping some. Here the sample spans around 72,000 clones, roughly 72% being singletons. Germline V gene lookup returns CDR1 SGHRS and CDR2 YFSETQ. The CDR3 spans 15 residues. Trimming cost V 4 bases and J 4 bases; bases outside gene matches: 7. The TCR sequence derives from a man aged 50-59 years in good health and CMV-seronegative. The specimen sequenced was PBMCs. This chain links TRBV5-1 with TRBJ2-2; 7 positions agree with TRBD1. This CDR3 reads CASSPPTGRTGELFF. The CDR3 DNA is TGCGCCAGCAGCCCGCCGACAGGGCGCACCGGGGAGCTGTTTTTT.